This passage covers 7 T cell receptor beta chains from one sample sequenced in a study of T cell clonotyping in hematopoietic cell transplantation. TCRdb keeps only in-frame clones here, not all; method: immunoSEQ multiplex PCR. Seen here are tens of thousands of clones, 85% to 95% observed once, and the top ten hold under 2%. Time point defined: recipient sample about 28 days before transplant, after cytoreduction. Sequencing used peripheral blood mononuclear cells, obtained before stem cell transplant. The receptor source for this set is a man in his forties with chronic myeloid leukemia. Some clones in this sample may be carry-over from other donors' samples.

V and J are TRBV4-1 and TRBJ2-2; no clear D gene. Trimming removed 3 bases from V and 3 bases from J, with 8 bases in between. This CDR3 contains 14 residues. CDR1 and CDR2 from the germline V gene are MGHRA and YSYEKL. CDR3 DNA: TGCGCCAGCAGCCATGGAAGGGACACCGGGGAGCTGTTTTTT. Translated: CASSHGRDTGELFF.

The chain carries TRBV11-1 and TRBJ2-2; possibly TRBD1 for D (5 bases). V was shortened by 4 bases and J by 1 base, with 16 bases between the two germline ends. This CDR3 has 17 amino acids. Germline lookup yields CDR1 SGHAT and CDR2 FQDESV (reference sequence). CDR3 bases: TGTGCCAGCAGCTCTGGTTTGAGGCAGGGGAACACCGGGGAGCTGTTTTTT. Its translation: CASSSGLRQGNTGELFF.

The gene calls are TRBV30 and TRBJ2-3, with D perhaps given as TRBD1 or TRBD2 (6 bases each). The CDR3 contains 14 residues. V was cut by 0 bases and J by 5 bases, with 12 bases left in between. Germline lookup yields CDR1 GTSNPN and CDR2 SVGIG (reference sequence). This CDR3 reads CAWSVGGQVDTQYF. In nucleotides, the CDR3 is TGTGCCTGGAGTGTTGGGGGGCAGGTAGATACGCAGTATTTT.

The chain carries TRBV5-4 and TRBJ2-3; D gene ambiguous. This CDR3 spans 13 amino acids. Germline CDR1 SGHNT, CDR2 YYREEE (reference sequence). V lost 0 bases, J lost 6 bases, and 8 bases lay in between. In DNA, the CDR3 is TGTGCCAGCAGCTTGGACAGTCTCGATACGCAGTATTTT. Protein product: CASSLDSLDTQYF.

The chain uses TRBV19 and TRBJ1-1; 7 bases agree with TRBD1. V was clipped by 5 bases and J by 1 base; unmatched bases: 10. The CDR3 is made up of 16 amino acids. Germline CDR1 is LNHDA and CDR2 is SQIVND (reference sequence). Here the CDR3 DNA reads TGTGCCAGTAGTGATGCGGGACAGAGGGGGAACACTGAAGCTTTCTTT. It translates to CASSDAGQRGNTEAFF.

This chain joins TRBV28 and TRBJ2-3; 8 bases are shared with TRBD2. Germline lookup yields CDR1 MDHEN and CDR2 SYDVKM. The CDR3 is 15 residues long. Trimming cost V 5 bases and J 5 bases; bases outside gene matches: 9. The CDR3 protein is CASSPPGGPGDTQYF. The CDR3 DNA follows: TGTGCCAGCAGTCCTCCGGGGGGGCCGGGAGATACGCAGTATTTT.

This sequence joins TRBV6-5 and TRBJ1-1; the D gene is possibly TRBD1 (6 bases). Germline V lookup: CDR1 MNHEY, CDR2 SVGAGI. This CDR3 is built from 13 residues. Trimming left V 2 bases short and J 11 bases short, with 15 bases between. The CDR3 here is CASSYTNRDGAFF. CDR3 in DNA: TGTGCCAGCAGTTACACAAACAGGGACGGCGCTTTCTTT.